These T cell receptor beta chains were read from a single sample in a study of OX40 agonist ivuxolimab in advanced cancers. Produced via immunoSEQ multiplex PCR; TCRdb's table is partial and in-frame only. The profile shows more than 75,000 clones, roughly nine tenths of them singletons. Sequenced here: CD4+ or CD8+ T cells sorted from blood, sampled in a trial of the OX40 agonist ivuxolimab. The receptor set was obtained from an adult with an advanced solid tumor such as melanoma, head and neck, liver or kidney cancer. The CDR3 runs from the conserved cysteine through the conserved F or W. The D gene is left open where the match is weak. Some rows mark clone size as missing; the rest say once, few, many or name a class of expanded clone.

.	TRBD1	TRBV19	TRBJ2-7	12	CATRQGRYEQYF	TGTGCCACCAGACAGGGGCGCTACGAGCAGTACTTC
few	.	TRBV9	TRBJ1-3	16	CASSVGGDSSGNTIYF	TGTGCCAGCAGCGTTGGGGGTGATAGCTCTGGAAACACCATATATTTT
.	.	TRBV28	TRBJ2-1	14	CASRAGTGREEQFF	TGTGCCAGCAGAGCCGGGACCGGAAGAGAGGAGCAGTTCTTC
.	.	TRBV7-3	TRBJ2-5	13	CASSLSPPGTQYF	TGTGCCAGCAGCTTATCCCCCCCCGGGACCCAGTACTTC
.	TRBD1	TRBV7-2	TRBJ1-5	14	CASSRTGFYQPQHF	TGTGCCAGCAGCCGGACAGGGTTTTACCAGCCCCAGCATTTT
.	.	TRBV18	TRBJ1-3	14	CASYRATSGNTIYF	TGTGCCAGCTACAGGGCTACCAGTGGAAACACCATATATTTT
.	TRBD2	TRBV5-1	TRBJ2-7	15	CASSYGLAGAVEQYF	TGCGCCAGCAGCTACGGACTAGCGGGAGCTGTCGAGCAGTACTTC
.	TRBD2	TRBV7-2	TRBJ2-5	15	CASSLASGVQETQYF	TGTGCCAGCAGCTTGGCTAGCGGGGTCCAAGAGACCCAGTACTTC
.	.	TRBV14	TRBJ2-7	14	CASSQEHSSYEQYF	TGTGCCAGCAGCCAAGAACACAGCTCCTACGAGCAGTACTTC
.	TRBD2	TRBV5-6	TRBJ2-3	16	CASSRYLAGGTDTQYF	TGTGCCAGCAGCCGGTACCTAGCGGGGGGCACAGATACGCAGTATTTT